This T cell receptor beta chain originates from a study of CD8 T cells in ankylosing spondylitis. General study results and limits: Matched ankylosing spondylitis synovial fluid reportedly showed significant enrichment of disease-linked clones. Relatively scarce in peripheral blood, disease-linked clones were CD8+. Typical of ankylosing spondylitis blood, it appeared, was a TCR beta motif of fewer than ten highly homologous variants.

A word on this clonotype: The antigen remains unidentified.

Molecular-barcoded quantitative 5'-RACE produced these TCR beta libraries. From the 5' RACE reads, TCRdb called clonotypes with MiXCR, one entry per CDR3 protein. The sample contains roughly 300,000 distinct CDR3 sequences, approximately 8.2% of which appear only once. The sample comprised blood, either unsorted or a sorted T cell fraction (not recorded which). The TCR sequence derives from a male donor with ankylosing spondylitis.

The CDR3 region is CASKGGGGETQYF. The DNA for the CDR3 is TGTGCCAGCAAGGGAGGGGGCGGAGAGACCCAGTACTTC. The chain uses TRBV2 and TRBJ2-5, with D tentatively TRBD1 or TRBD2 (7 bases each). Trimming removed 7 bases at V and 4 bases at J, with 13 bases between. Germline CDR1 reads SNHLY; CDR2 reads FYNNEI. This CDR3 is built from 13 residues. The full variable domain, in which reference TRBV2 and TRBJ2-5 provide the parts outside the CDR3, is EPEVTQTPSHQVTQMGQEVILRCVPISNHLYFYWYRQILGQKVEFLVSFYNNEISEKSEIFDDQFSVERPDGSNFTLKIRSTKLEDSAMYFCASKGGGGETQYFGPGTRLLVL.